This T cell receptor (beta chain) was captured by sequencing in a study of CD8+CD57+ T cells in acquired aplastic anemia (dated by TCRdb to the late 2010s). About the full investigation: DNA extracted from sorted CD4+ and CD8+ cells had a mean of 3.2 ug, with a range of roughly 0.17 to 30 ug. CD8+CD57+ expansion was defined as frequency above the mean frequency observed in healthy subjects.

What the authors observed across the whole study: CD8+ Simpson's diversity did not differ significantly between patients and healthy controls (P=0.060). Approximately 31 CD8+ CDR3 sequences were found in both patients and controls but appeared to be highly expressed in patients and within the immunodominant clones of the patients.

This clonotype was detected a few times. Its antigen has not been determined. No base-level quality is on record; no much larger clone is a single base apart. Patients chosen for sequencing had shown expansion of CD8+CD57+ cells by flow cytometry. Every patient had a diagnosis of severe acquired aplastic anemia based on International Study of Aplastic Anemia and Agranulocytosis and Camitta criteria. No patient had received any therapy when blood was sampled. In this study, sorted CD4+ and CD8+ T cells from the blood of healthy subjects and of severe aplastic anemia patients had their TCR repertoires deep-sequenced. Patients were enrolled under clinicaltrials.gov protocols 00001620, 01623167, 00001397, 00071045, 00081523 and 00961064 in the USA. Ficoll-Paque density gradient centrifugation was used to isolate peripheral blood mononuclear cells. Before DNA was extracted, CD4+ and CD8+ T cells were sorted using either FACS or magnetic beads.

Genomic DNA served as template for TCR beta VDJ combination and CDR3 sequence profiling. An Illumina HiSeq 2000 was used for TCR repertoire sequencing. Regarding the original processing steps: TRBV/TRBJ rearrangement plots, CDR3 size and DJ length profiles, and Simpson's diversity index were used to assess repertoires. Whichever DNA sequence was most abundant in the deep sequencing data was defined as the immunodominant clone. CDR3 amino acid sequences were checked for sharing between subjects and were compared against published repertoires and the VDJdb database. TCRdb reworked the public reads: Q25 trimming with fastp, MiXCR clone assembly, productive beta chains retained. CDR3 protein duplicates are merged, each entry listing the most common genes and DNA. TCRdb, rather than the study authors, made the V and J calls. The sample table contains about 98,000 distinct CDR3 sequences; only one count was recorded for around 62% of them. The top ten hold less than 75% of the sample.

The CDR3 contains 13 residues, cysteine and phenylalanine counted. Solely the CDR3 DNA is kept, with 39 bases framed from the first base. Looking up the germline V gene yields CDR1 SGHVS and CDR2 FQNEAQ. The junction carries 10 bases between V and J, which are trimmed by 3 bases and 7 bases respectively. The origin of this receptor is a human donor with aplastic anemia. Input material: sorted CD4+, CD8+, or CD8+CD57+ T cells (not recorded which) from PBMCs. The chain joins TRBV7-8 to TRBJ1-5; 5 matching bases give a weak D call of TRBD1. The CDR3 region: CASSLEGWQPQHF. Here is the DNA: TGTGCCAGCAGCTTGGAGGGGTGGCAGCCCCAGCATTTT. Where the CDR3 stops, the reference TRBV7-8 and TRBJ1-5 genes take over; the full variable domain is GAGVSQSPRYKVAKRGQDVALRCDPISGHVSLFWYQQALGQGPEFLTYFQNEAQLDKSGLPSDRFFAERPEGSVSTLKIQRTQQEDSAVYLCASSLEGWQPQHFGDGTRLSIL.